The 32 T cell receptor beta chains reported below all come from one sample, sequenced in a study of tumor-infiltrating lymphocytes in primary liver carcinoma. Total RNA amounting to around 540 ng was the source from which TCR beta cDNA was made with a constant-region primer. Library construction for TCR beta comprised three nested multiplex PCR rounds performed with slightly modified ARM-PCR. Running 10 cycles apiece, the first two PCR rounds relied on TRBV1-TRBV30 forward primers together with a C-beta reverse primer. TCRdb independently ran MiXCR on the multiplex PCR reads; one entry per CDR3 protein. The sample lists approximately 120,000 distinct CDR3 sequences; 50% to 80% were seen once. RNA and DNA were co-extracted from about 20-30 mg of unsorted bulk tissue. The specimen was liver tumor tissue from sampling region 3. Subset of the sample: tumor region T3, left-lateral pole. The source of these receptors is an older woman with primary liver carcinoma and hepatitis B virus infection.

As concerns this clonotype: One end of the junction does not line up with germline, which may come from a read error. V usage is TRBV4-1 and J usage is TRBJ2-1; D may match TRBD1 or TRBD2 (5 bases each). This CDR3 has 16 residues. Germline CDR1 is MGHRA and CDR2 is YSYEKL. Here the CDR3 reads CASSQGSGPKRDEQFF. The CDR3 bases are TGCGCCAGCAGCCAAGGGTCGGGGCCCAAAAGGGATGAGCAATTCTTC.

The V call is TRBV12-3 or TRBV12-4, the J call TRBJ2-2; D is uncertain. V shed 3 bases and J shed 13 bases, with 18 bases lying between them. The CDR3 has 14 amino acids. CDR3 sequence: CASSLIGDGIMLFF. The DNA for the CDR3 is TGTGCCAGCAGTTTGATTGGGGATGGGATCATGCTGTTTTTT.

This clonotype was counted ten times or more. The chain joins TRBV10-3 to TRBJ2-1; D remains unclear. The V end lost 3 bases, the J end lost 10 bases, and 16 bases lay between the germline ends. This CDR3 contains 14 residues. The V gene's germline CDR1 is ENHRY and CDR2 SYGVKD. CDR3 nucleotides: TGTGCCATCAGTGAAAAGACGGCCGACCTGGAGCAGTTCTTC. It is translated as CAISEKTADLEQFF.

The rearrangement links TRBV6-1 to TRBJ2-1; 8 bases align to TRBD2. The CDR3 is made up of 20 amino acids. The V and J ends lost 6 bases and 0 bases, in that order; junction bases with no gene match: 19. Germline V gene sequence: CDR1 MNHNS, CDR2 SASEGT. The CDR3 sequence: CASSLRTSWTKLASYNEQFF. CDR3 in DNA: TGTGCCAGCAGCCTCCGGACTAGCTGGACGAAACTTGCCTCCTACAATGAGCAGTTCTTC.

This clonotype has just one count. Being one base from a much bigger clone, this may be a read error. The CDR3 ends on some other residue instead of the conserved phenylalanine or tryptophan, so this is likely a read error. J is TRBJ1-6 and V is TRBV28, with D hard to call. V dropped 6 bases and J dropped 0 bases, with 9 bases sitting between them. The CDR3 extends over 15 amino acids. CDR1 and CDR2 (germline): MDHEN, SYDVKM. In nucleotides, the CDR3 is TGTGCCAGCAGGACCAGAGGCTCCTATAATTCACCCCTCCACTCT. As protein: CASRTRGSYNSPLHS.

The chain combines TRBV11-2 with TRBJ1-1; 8 positions agree with TRBD1. CDR1 and CDR2 (germline): SGHAT, FQNNGV. This CDR3 comprises 14 residues. The CDR3 region is CISSVRTGRTEAFF. CDR3 DNA sequence: TGTATCAGCAGCGTGCGGACAGGGCGGACTGAAGCTTTCTTT. Full variable domain (outside the CDR3, taken from reference TRBV11-2 and TRBJ1-1): EAGVAQSPRYKIIEKRQSVAFWCNPISGHATLYWYQQILGQGPKLLIQFQNNGVVDDSQLPKDRFSAERLKGVDSTLKIQPAKLEDSAVYLCISSVRTGRTEAFFGQGTRLTVV.

There are a few counts of this clonotype. The V and J genes are TRBV5-1 and TRBJ2-2, with TRBD2 identical over 14 bases. CDR1 SGHRS and CDR2 YFSETQ come from the germline V gene. J lost 5 bases, V lost 0 bases, and 0 bases had no gene match. The CDR3 is 16 amino acids. The CDR3 nucleotides read TGCGCCAGCAGCTTGGGACTAGCGGGAGGGACCGGGGAGCTGTTTTTT. Translation: CASSLGLAGGTGELFF.

Comment on this clonotype: This CDR3 fails to terminate in the conserved phenylalanine or tryptophan, so it likely reflects a read error. The chain combines TRBV20-1 with TRBJ2-1; D uncertain. V lost 1 base, J lost 2 bases, and 12 bases lay in between. The CDR3 has 15 residues. The germline CDR1 and CDR2 sequences are DFQATT and SNEGSKA (reference sequence). The chain's CDR3 is CSARARVDPYNEQFL. The CDR3 DNA is TGCAGTGCTAGAGCTCGGGTAGACCCCTACAATGAGCAGTTCCTC.

This clonotype showed up many times. The CDR3 coding sequence is TGTGCCAGCAGTTTAGCGTTAAATCATCAGCCCCAGCATTTT. It translates to CASSLALNHQPQHF. The chain combines TRBV12-3 or TRBV12-4 with TRBJ1-5; D remains ambiguous. CDR3 length: 14 amino acids. The ends were cut back, 0 bases at V and 5 bases at J, with 8 bases in the middle.

To note about this clonotype: Because it lacks the conserved phenylalanine or tryptophan at the end, this CDR3 is likely a read error. This chain joins TRBV11-2 and TRBJ2-5, with D perhaps matching TRBD1 (6 bases). The CDR3 totals 14 residues. Trimming stripped 8 bases from V and 5 bases from J, with 18 bases between. Germline CDR1 SGHAT, CDR2 FQNNGV. The CDR3 loop reads CASGVGPRGETQYL. CDR3 DNA: TGTGCCAGCGGTGTTGGACCCAGGGGTGAGACCCAGTACTTG.

Concerning this clonotype: A much larger clone is a single base away; this may be a read error. The CDR3: CASTNLGETANTGELFF. In DNA form, the CDR3 reads TGTGCCAGCACCAACCTAGGGGAGACCGCGAACACCGGGGAGCTGTTTTTT. The gene calls are TRBV7-9 and TRBJ2-2; D could derive from TRBD1 or TRBD2 (5 bases each). The CDR3 is 17 amino acids. CDR1 is SEHNR, CDR2 FQNEAQ, per germline (reference sequence). V was pared by 7 bases and J by 0 bases, with 18 bases between.

By proportion, this clonotype is large. J is TRBJ2-7 and V is TRBV11-2; possibly TRBD1 or TRBD2 for D (6 bases each). The V gene lost 1 base and the J gene lost 3 bases, with 16 bases spanning the gap. The CDR3 covers 16 residues. Germline V gene data show CDR1 as SGHAT and CDR2 as FQNNGV. CDR3 residues: CASSLASGAGGYEQYF. DNA for the CDR3: TGTGCCAGCAGCTTAGCGTCGGGGGCAGGAGGCTACGAGCAGTACTTC. Variable domain in full (rest from reference TRBV11-2 and TRBJ2-7): EAGVAQSPRYKIIEKRQSVAFWCNPISGHATLYWYQQILGQGPKLLIQFQNNGVVDDSQLPKDRFSAERLKGVDSTLKIQPAKLEDSAVYLCASSLASGAGGYEQYFGPGTRLTVT.

Details on this clonotype: At one of its ends the junction is not consistent with the germline gene, which may arise from a read error. This chain links TRBV10-2 with TRBJ2-7; TRBD1 might be the D (6 bases). The CDR3 runs to 13 residues. Germline CDR1 reads WSHSY; CDR2 reads SAAADI. CDR3 in DNA: TGCGCAAGCAGTGAGGTGGCAGGGGTCGGGCCAAACTTC. Amino acids: CASSEVAGVGPNF.

In this sample, this clonotype turned up many times. CDR3 nucleotides: TGTGCCTGGAGTGCGAGTGGGGCAGGTATGAACACTGAAGCTTTCTTT. This encodes CAWSASGAGMNTEAFF. This chain connects TRBV30 to TRBJ1-1; possible D gene TRBD1, 5 bases. Per germline, CDR1 GTSNPN and CDR2 SVGIG (reference sequence). There are 16 residues in the CDR3. Trimming took 1 base from V and 0 from J, leaving 15 bases between them.

A note on this clonotype: Lacking the conserved final phenylalanine or tryptophan, this CDR3 likely reflects a read error. The chain employs TRBV29-1 and TRBJ2-1; no definite D call. The V gene lost 3 bases and the J gene lost 8 bases, with 14 bases spanning the gap. The CDR3 is made up of 13 amino acids. Germline CDR1 and CDR2: SQVTM and ANQGSEA. The CDR3 sequence: CSVDRRVFDEQFL. The DNA of the CDR3 is TGCAGCGTTGATCGCCGAGTGTTCGATGAGCAGTTCTTA.

The rearrangement joins TRBV11-3 to TRBJ2-1; D remains ambiguous. Germline loops: CDR1 SGHNT, CDR2 YENEEA. The CDR3 is made up of 14 amino acids. Trimming left V 0 bases short and J 7 bases short, with 10 bases between. The CDR3 loop is CASSLEGIDNEQFF. CDR3 nucleotides: TGTGCCAGCAGCTTAGAAGGGATCGATAATGAGCAGTTCTTC.

Comments on this clonotype: The junction and the germline gene differ at one end; a read error may be behind it. V is TRBV6-5 and J is TRBJ2-7; D might be TRBD1 (6 bases). Germline CDR1 and CDR2: MNHEY and SVGAGI. The CDR3 runs to 16 residues. Here the CDR3 DNA reads TGTGTCAGCAGCTACTCGACGGAGACAGGCTCCTACGAGCAGTACTTC. As protein: CVSSYSTETGSYEQYF.

For this clonotype: Germline is not matched at one junction end, which may reflect a read error. This chain links TRBV11-2 with TRBJ2-7, with D perhaps TRBD2 (5 bases). CDR3 size: 14 residues. Germline assignment: CDR1 SGHAT and CDR2 FQNNGV. The DNA for the CDR3 is TGTGCTAGCAGCTTAGAAGGAGGCCTCTACGAGCAATACTTC. Encoded protein: CASSLEGGLYEQYF.

The table lists this clonotype with a count of one. This may be a read error: a much more frequent sequence differs by one nucleotide. The chain has TRBV28 and TRBJ2-5, with D uncertain. This CDR3 contains 12 residues. Germline V lookup: CDR1 MDHEN, CDR2 SYDVKM. The CDR3 sequence: CANSLRQETQYF. The CDR3 DNA follows: TGTGCCAACAGTTTGCGGCAAGAGACCCAGTACTTC.

Comment on this clonotype: One base away lies a much larger clone, so this may be a sequencing read error. The V gene is TRBV6-5, the J gene TRBJ1-4; tentatively, D is TRBD1 (6 bases). With 2 bases removed from V and 3 bases from J, the gap between germline ends came to 10 bases. The CDR3 spans 15 residues. Germline V gene sequence: CDR1 MNHEY, CDR2 SVGAGI. The CDR3 sequence is CASSYMGAANEKLFF. The CDR3 DNA is TGTGCCAGCAGTTACATGGGGGCGGCTAATGAAAAACTGTTTTTT.

The chain uses TRBV30 and TRBJ1-5; a possible D gene is TRBD1 (6 bases). Trimming stripped 3 bases from V and 10 bases from J, with 13 bases between. The CDR3 has 12 residues. Germline V gene data show CDR1 as GTSNPN and CDR2 as SVGIG (reference sequence). The CDR3: CAWSRNREPQHF. In nucleotides, the CDR3 is TGTGCCTGGAGCCGCAACAGGGAACCCCAGCATTTT. The entire variable domain, with the rest obtained from reference TRBV30 and TRBJ1-5, is as follows: SQTIHQWPATLVQPVGSPLSLECTVEGTSNPNLYWYRQAAGRGLQLLFYSVGIGQISSEVPQNLSASRPQDRQFILSSKKLLLSDSGFYLCAWSRNREPQHFGDGTRLSIL.

This clonotype has only a few counts. A much larger clone lies a single base off, so this may be a read error. In this CDR3 the conserved last residue, phenylalanine or tryptophan, is missing, so a read error is likely. The chain is built from TRBV29-1 and TRBJ2-3; D not resolved. Germline assignment: CDR1 SQVTM and CDR2 ANQGSEA. There are 11 residues in the CDR3. V was shortened by 7 bases and J by 0 bases, with 5 bases between the two germline ends. In nucleotides, the CDR3 is TGCAGCGCCACTAGCACAGATACGCAGTATTCT. Its translation: CSATSTDTQYS.

This clonotype occurred many times. J is TRBJ2-7 and V is TRBV6-6; D not certain. The V gene lost 2 bases and the J gene lost 4 bases, with 9 bases spanning the gap. CDR3 length: 13 residues. CDR1 is MNHNY, CDR2 SVGAGI, per germline (reference sequence). CDR3 in DNA: TGTGCCAGCAGTTACGGTGCTGGTTACGAGCAGTACTTC. It translates to CASSYGAGYEQYF.

As to this clonotype: One end of the junction does not line up with germline, which may come from a read error. CDR3 protein: CDSSTRTGTPGANVLTF. The CDR3 nucleotides read TGTGACAGCAGCACCAGGACAGGGACTCCTGGGGCCAACGTCCTGACTTTC. The chain carries TRBV11-1 and TRBJ2-6; 8 bases agree with TRBD1. Germline loops: CDR1 SGHAT, CDR2 FQDESV (reference sequence). The CDR3 consists of 17 residues.

This clonotype was seen repeatedly, ten times or more. The chain is built from TRBV7-8 and TRBJ1-1; D is possibly TRBD1 (5 bases). Germline V CDR1 and CDR2: SGHVS, FQNEAQ. V dropped 0 bases and J dropped 11 bases, with 13 bases sitting between them. The CDR3 runs 13 residues. CDR3 in DNA: TGTGCCAGCAGCTTAGCCCCCAAGCGGGGGGCTTTCTTT. It translates to CASSLAPKRGAFF.

The CDR3 coding sequence is TGTGCCAGGAGCATAGCCTCGGCAGGGACCGAGCAGTACTTC. Amino acid sequence: CARSIASAGTEQYF. The gene calls are TRBV11-2 and TRBJ2-7; D possibly matches TRBD1 or TRBD2 (5 bases each). The germline V gene encodes CDR1 SGHAT and CDR2 FQNNGV. The CDR3 sequence is 14 residues long. V was clipped by 9 bases and J by 6 bases, with 21 bases between them.

Comments on this clonotype: At one boundary the junction diverges from the germline segment, which might be a read error. This chain uses TRBV7-2 with TRBJ2-1; TRBD2 might be the D (5 bases). This CDR3 spans 16 amino acids. Germline CDR1 is SGHTA and CDR2 is FQGNSA. DNA for the CDR3: TGTGCCAGCAGCCCCCGCGGGTCCTATTCCAGCAATGAACAGTTCTTC. This translates into CASSPRGSYSSNEQFF.

This clonotype was seen a single time. A clone one base away is much larger, so this may be a read error. Here the CDR3 DNA reads TGTGCCAGCAGGCGGGCGAGCGGCGAGCGGTACTTC. This encodes CASRRASGERYF. The chain has TRBV5-6 and TRBJ2-7, with D possibly TRBD2 on 5 matching bases. The V gene's germline CDR1 is SGHDT and CDR2 YYEEEE. The CDR3 loop spans 12 amino acids.

Concerning this clonotype: A much larger clone lies a single base off, so this may be a read error. The rearrangement links TRBV12-5 to TRBJ1-2; the D gene is possibly TRBD1 (5 bases). Germline lookup yields CDR1 LGHNT and CDR2 FRNRAP. The CDR3 loop spans 12 amino acids. The CDR3 sequence is CATGWDNYGYTF. CDR3 in DNA: TGTGCTACTGGTTGGGACAACTATGGCTACACCTTC.

J is TRBJ2-7 and V is TRBV2; 7 bases are a match to TRBD1. The CDR3 totals 13 residues. Germline CDR1 SNHLY, CDR2 FYNNEI. J lost 2 bases, V lost 6 bases, and 4 bases had no gene match. CDR3 loop: CASRRGQTYEQYF. CDR3 bases: TGTGCCAGCAGGAGGGGACAGACCTACGAGCAGTACTTC.

This clonotype was counted a few times. The rearrangement links TRBV20-1 to TRBJ2-2; 7 positions match TRBD1. V lost 8 bases to trimming and J lost 1 base; unmatched junction nucleotides: 10. Germline assignment: CDR1 DFQATT and CDR2 SNEGSKA (reference sequence). The CDR3 extends over 15 amino acids. CDR3 sequence reads: CSTLTRQGNTGELFF. In DNA form, the CDR3 reads TGCAGTACTCTCACGAGACAGGGGAACACCGGGGAGCTGTTTTTT.

As concerns this clonotype: A much bigger clone sits one base away, suggesting this may be a read error. The chain uses TRBV5-4 and TRBJ1-5; the D is unclear. TRBJ2-3 matches the DNA end more closely, so the J call is doubtful. CDR1 is SGHNT, CDR2 YYREEE, per germline (reference sequence). There are 13 residues in the CDR3. DNA for the CDR3: TGTGCCAGCAGCCCGGGTCCTAATCAGCCCCAGTATTTT. Its protein is CASSPGPNQPQYF.